Described below is a single T cell receptor (beta chain) sequence and its context. Its antigen is currently unknown. RNA totalling 0.5 to 1 ug underwent reverse transcription with random hexamers. Coverage of TCR beta CDR3 amplification by immunoSEQ multiplex PCR extended to 54 Vbeta and 13 Jbeta. TCRdb analysed the immunoSEQ multiplex PCR reads with MiXCR anew, one entry per CDR3 protein. This table holds 90,000 to 110,000 distinct CDR3 sequences, about 96% found once. The entry originates in a study of CD8 T cells in Susac syndrome. The study used healthy donors as controls matched for age and sex. General study findings and limits: The relatively small number of individuals in the TCR sequencing and HLA analysis was acknowledged by the study.

The CDR3 has 14 residues. Germline-derived CDR1 and CDR2 are MGHRA and YSYEKL. V shed 2 bases and J shed 5 bases, with 10 bases lying between them. The chain is built from TRBV4-1 and TRBJ1-5; D is unclear. The origin of this receptor is a human donor in good health. The sequenced sample consisted of CD4+ T cells from PBMCs. This chain's CDR3 is CASSQPGFYQPQHF. CDR3 coding DNA: TGCGCCAGCAGCCAACCAGGATTCTATCAGCCCCAGCATTTT.